The clone carrying this T cell receptor (beta chain) came up a few times. Its antigen is not known. This record belongs to a study of beta chain features in type 1 diabetes. Study-level information: The samples had 107,917,701 sorted cells examined in all.

Findings and limits, study-wide: PCR might favor shorter templates, equally in patients and controls. Naive, central memory and Treg TCRB repertoires appeared more alike in patients than in healthy donors. In every one of the four CD4+ subsets, TCRB CDR3s were moderately but significantly shorter in Type 1 diabetes patients.

Sorting with CD45RO/CCR7/CD25/CD127/CD95/CD27 yielded naive, central memory, regulatory and stem-like memory CD4+ cells. This CDR3 has 14 residues. The germline V and J ends were trimmed by 3 bases and 4 bases, with 7 bases remaining between them. Germline CDR1 reads SNHLY; CDR2 reads FYNNEI. Expressed TCRB transcripts were sequenced because the entire RNA isolate underwent reverse transcription. Only in-frame clones appear in the TCRdb table, and some are missing; sequencing was by immunoSEQ multiplex PCR. The table records 130,000 or so clones, 9% of them present only once. This chain links TRBV2 with TRBJ2-6; no reliable D call. This clonotype originated in a man younger than 45 with type 1 diabetes. Specimen: central memory CD4+ T cells from blood. The DNA of the CDR3 is TGTGCCAGCAGTGAGTTGACAGGGGCCAACGTCCTGACTTTC. It is translated as CASSELTGANVLTF.